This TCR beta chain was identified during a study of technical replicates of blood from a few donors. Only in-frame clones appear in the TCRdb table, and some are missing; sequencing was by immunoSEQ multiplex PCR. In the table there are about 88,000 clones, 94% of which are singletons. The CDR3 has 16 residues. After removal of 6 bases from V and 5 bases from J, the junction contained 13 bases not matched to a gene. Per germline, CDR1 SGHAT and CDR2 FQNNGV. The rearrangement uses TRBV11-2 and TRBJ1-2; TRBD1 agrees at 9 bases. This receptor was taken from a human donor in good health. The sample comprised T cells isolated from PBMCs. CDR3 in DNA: TGTGCCAGCAGTGTAATTACAGGGGGCAGGGGTTATGGCTACACCTTC. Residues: CASSVITGGRGYGYTF.